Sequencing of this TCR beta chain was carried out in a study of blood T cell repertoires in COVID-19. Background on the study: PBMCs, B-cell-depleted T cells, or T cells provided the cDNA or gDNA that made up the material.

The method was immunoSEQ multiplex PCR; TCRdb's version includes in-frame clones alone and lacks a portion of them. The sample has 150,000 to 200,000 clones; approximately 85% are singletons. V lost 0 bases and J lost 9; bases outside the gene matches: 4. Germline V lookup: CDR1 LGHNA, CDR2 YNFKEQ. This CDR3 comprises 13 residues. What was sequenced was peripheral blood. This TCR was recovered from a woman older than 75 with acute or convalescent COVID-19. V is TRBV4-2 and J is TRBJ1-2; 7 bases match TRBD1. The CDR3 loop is CASSQDQGQSYTF. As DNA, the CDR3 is TGTGCCAGCAGCCAAGATCAGGGACAGAGCTACACCTTC.